The 5 T cell receptor beta chains below all came from one sample that was sequenced in a study of vaccination and CD4 T cells after COVID-19 (dated by TCRdb to the early 2020s). The treatment or condition label, read with the paper, signifies: roughly nine-day PBMC culture with coronavirus spike peptide pools or control peptides (ViraFEST assay). The antigens these receptors bind are not known. The protocol used for the library was PCR. Data came from an Illumina iSeq 100. TCR sequencing of DNA from cultured CD4+ T cells used the Oncomine TCR Beta short-read assay at the Johns Hopkins FTIC core. TCRdb passed the public sequencing reads through fastp at Q25 and MiXCR, retaining productive beta sequences. Each CDR3 protein gets just one entry, which takes the most common genes and DNA from the rows behind it. For this sample there are roughly 19,000 distinct CDR3 sequences; roughly three fifths appear just once. 10% of the sample goes to the ten largest clones.

Specimen: CD4+ T cells from blood, cultured in vitro. The receptors shown here come from a human donor who had recovered from COVID-19.

V and J are TRBV6-2 or TRBV6-3 and TRBJ2-2; TRBD1 aligns across 8 bases. V lost 5 bases, J lost 4 bases, and 3 bases stayed unmatched. CDR1 and CDR2 (germline): MNHEY, SVGEGT. The CDR3 runs to 14 residues. The CDR3 DNA reads TGTGCCAGCAGTACAGACAGGGGCACCGGGGAGCTGTTTTTT. Translated: CASSTDRGTGELFF.

The rearrangement joins TRBV5-1 to TRBJ2-7; 7 bases are a match to TRBD2. The ends lost 4 bases at V and 3 bases at J; junction bases unmatched: 7. The V gene's germline CDR1 is SGHRS and CDR2 YFSETQ. This CDR3 contains 14 residues. The chain's CDR3 is CASSGGDGLYEQYF. As DNA, the CDR3 is TGCGCCAGCAGCGGGGGGGACGGACTCTACGAGCAGTACTTC. The whole variable domain, filled in from reference TRBV5-1 and TRBJ2-7, reads KAGVTQTPRYLIKTRGQQVTLSCSPISGHRSVSWYQQTPGQGLQFLFEYFSETQRNKGNFPGRFSGRQFSNSRSEMNVSTLELGDSALYLCASSGGDGLYEQYFGPGTRLTVT.

The CDR3 coding sequence is TGTGCCAGCAGCATCCGGGCCTCGGGAAATAATTCACCCCTCCACTTT. This translates into CASSIRASGNNSPLHF. The chain uses TRBV7-2 and TRBJ1-6; D unclear. V lost 5 bases and J lost 5, with 16 bases in between. CDR1 is SGHTA, CDR2 FQGNSA, per germline. This CDR3 is 16 amino acids long.

The chain combines TRBV20-1 with TRBJ2-1, with 12 bases fitting TRBD2. From germline, CDR1 is DFQATT and CDR2 SNEGSKA (reference sequence). The length of the CDR3 is 19 residues. With V trimmed by 0 bases and J by 0 bases, 9 bases remained unmatched. In nucleotides, the CDR3 is TGCAGTGCTAGAGATATGAGGCTAGCGGGAGGGAGCTCCTACAATGAGCAGTTCTTC. It is translated as CSARDMRLAGGSSYNEQFF.

The J gene is TRBJ2-3, the V gene TRBV19; D gene ambiguous. The CDR3 has 11 residues. The V gene lost 5 bases and the J gene lost 4 bases, with 4 bases spanning the gap. Germline CDR1 LNHDA, CDR2 SQIVND (reference sequence). The CDR3 DNA sequence: TGTGCCAGTAGTCTATCAGATACGCAGTATTTT. This sequence encodes CASSLSDTQYF.